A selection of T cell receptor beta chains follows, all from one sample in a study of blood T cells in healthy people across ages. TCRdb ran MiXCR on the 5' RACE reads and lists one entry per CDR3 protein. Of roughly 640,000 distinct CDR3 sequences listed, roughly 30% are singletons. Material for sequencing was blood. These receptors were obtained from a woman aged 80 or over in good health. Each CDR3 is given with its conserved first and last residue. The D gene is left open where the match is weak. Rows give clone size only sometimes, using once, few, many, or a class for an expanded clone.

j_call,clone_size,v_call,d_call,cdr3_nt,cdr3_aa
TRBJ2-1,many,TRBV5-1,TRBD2,TGCGCCAGCAGCTTCTTTAGCGGGGGGGAGAGTGAGCAGTTCTTC,CASSFFSGGESEQFF
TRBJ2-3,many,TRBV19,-,TGTGCCAGTACTAGGGGGAGCACAGATACGCAGTATTTT,CASTRGSTDTQYF
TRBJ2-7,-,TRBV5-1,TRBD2,TGCGCCAGCAGCTCGGCCGTGGCTGGGTCTAGCGGGTACGAGCAGTACTTC,CASSSAVAGSSGYEQYF
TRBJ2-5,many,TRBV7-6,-,TGTGCCAGCAGCTTACGAACCGGCGAGACCCAGTACTTC,CASSLRTGETQYF
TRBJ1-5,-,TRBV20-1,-,TGCAGCCTGAGAAGAAGGTCGCGAGGGTACAATCAGCCCCAGCATTTT,CSLRRRSRGYNQPQHF
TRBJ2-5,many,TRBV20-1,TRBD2,TGCAGTCCTACGGGACTAACGTTCCAAGAGACCCAGTACTTC,CSPTGLTFQETQYF
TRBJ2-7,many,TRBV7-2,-,TGTGCCAGCAGTAGAGGGGGGTCCTCCGGATACGAGCAGTACTTC,CASSRGGSSGYEQYF
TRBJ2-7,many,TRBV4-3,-,TGCGCCAGCAGCCAAGCTGACAGAATCTACGAGCAGTACTTC,CASSQADRIYEQYF
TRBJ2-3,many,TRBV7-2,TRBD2,TGTGCCAGCAGCTTAAGTCATCTAGCGGGGGGGTCTAGCACAGATACGCAGTATTTT,CASSLSHLAGGSSTDTQYF
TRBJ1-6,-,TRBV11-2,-,TGTGCCAGCAGCTTAGGCCGGGAAAATTCACCCCTCCACTTT,CASSLGRENSPLHF
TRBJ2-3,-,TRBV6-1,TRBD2,TGTGCCAGCAGTATGACTAGCGGGACCTTCACAGATACGCAGTATTTT,CASSMTSGTFTDTQYF
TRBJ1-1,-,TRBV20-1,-,TGCGGTGCTAGCAGCCGGGATCCAAAAAACACTGAAGCTTTCTTT,CGASSRDPKNTEAFF
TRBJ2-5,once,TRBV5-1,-,TGCGCCAGCAGCTTTGACAAAGCCGTCCAAGAGACCCAGTACTTC,CASSFDKAVQETQYF
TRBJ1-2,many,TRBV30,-,TGTGCCTGGAGTATCCTTGGGACTGCCCATGGCGGCTACACCTTC,CAWSILGTAHGGYTF
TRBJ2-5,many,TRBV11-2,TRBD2,TGTGCCAGCAGCTTAGATTCTAGCGGGGGGCTGGAGACCCAGTACTTC,CASSLDSSGGLETQYF
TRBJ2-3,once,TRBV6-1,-,TGTGCCAGCAGTGGGAGTAACGTCGGTGGCACAGATACGCAGTATTTT,CASSGSNVGGTDTQYF
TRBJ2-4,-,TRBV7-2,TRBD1,TGTGCCAGCAGCCCAGGGGGACAACCCCCGGGCAAAAACATTCAGTACTTC,CASSPGGQPPGKNIQYF
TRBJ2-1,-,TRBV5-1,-,TGCGCCAGCAGCCTGGCACGAGGGAGAACATACAATGAGCAGTTCTTC,CASSLARGRTYNEQFF
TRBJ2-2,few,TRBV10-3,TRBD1,TGTGCCATCGCAGGGGGCATCACCGGGGAGCTGTTTTTT,CAIAGGITGELFF
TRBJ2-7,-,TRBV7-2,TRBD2,TGTGCCAGCAGTGGTGGCGGGGGTCCCTACGAGCAGTACTTC,CASSGGGGPYEQYF